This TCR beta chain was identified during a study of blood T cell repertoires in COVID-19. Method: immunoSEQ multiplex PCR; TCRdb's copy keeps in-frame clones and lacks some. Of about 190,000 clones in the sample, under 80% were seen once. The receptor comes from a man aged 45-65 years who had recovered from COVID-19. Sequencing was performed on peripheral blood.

The CDR3 loop reads CASSRYRGGNQPQHF. CDR3 nucleotides: TGTGCCAGCAGCCGATACAGGGGTGGCAATCAGCCCCAGCATTTT. This chain joins TRBV3-1 (or the pseudogene TRBV3-2) and TRBJ1-5; 7 bases map to TRBD1. V shed 4 bases and J 2 bases; nucleotides not matched to a gene: 5. CDR1 is LGHDT, CDR2 YNNKEL, per germline (reference sequence). CDR3 length: 15 residues.